This entry concerns a single T cell receptor beta chain. The method was immunoSEQ multiplex PCR; TCRdb's version includes in-frame clones alone and lacks a portion of them. The table records around 70,000 clones, 80% to 95% of them present only once. The source of the sample is a study of T cell changes during pregnancy in multiple sclerosis. The CDR3 is 15 residues long. The germline V gene encodes CDR1 LNHDA and CDR2 SQIVND (reference sequence). V lost 3 bases and J lost 6; bases outside the gene matches: 9. The sample in question was peripheral blood, obtained in the second trimester of pregnancy. This clonotype was sampled from a female donor with multiple sclerosis, enrolled in a pregnancy study. V and J are TRBV19 and TRBJ2-7; 9 bases agree with TRBD1. The CDR3 spells CASSMAPPTGGEQYF. In nucleotides, the CDR3 is TGTGCCAGTAGTATGGCCCCCCCGACAGGGGGCGAGCAGTACTTC.